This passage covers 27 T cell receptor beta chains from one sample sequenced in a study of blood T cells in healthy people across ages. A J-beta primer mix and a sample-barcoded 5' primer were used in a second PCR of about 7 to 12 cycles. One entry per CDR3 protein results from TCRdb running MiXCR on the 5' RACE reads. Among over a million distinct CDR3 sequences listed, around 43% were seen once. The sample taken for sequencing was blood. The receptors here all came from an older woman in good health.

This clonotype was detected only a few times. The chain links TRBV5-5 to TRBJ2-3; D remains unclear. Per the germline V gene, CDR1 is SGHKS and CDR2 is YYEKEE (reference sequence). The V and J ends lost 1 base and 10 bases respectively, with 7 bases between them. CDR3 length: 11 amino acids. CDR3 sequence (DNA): TGTGCCAGCAGCTTGCACGAAGCGCAGTATTTT. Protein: CASSLHEAQYF.

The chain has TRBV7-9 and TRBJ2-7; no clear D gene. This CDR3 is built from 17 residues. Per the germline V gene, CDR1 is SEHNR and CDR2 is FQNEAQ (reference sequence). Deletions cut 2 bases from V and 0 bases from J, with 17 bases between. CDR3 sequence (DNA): TGTGCCAGCAGCTTATTCCTCCCGAGCAGGCGCTCCTACGAGCAGTACTTC. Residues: CASSLFLPSRRSYEQYF.

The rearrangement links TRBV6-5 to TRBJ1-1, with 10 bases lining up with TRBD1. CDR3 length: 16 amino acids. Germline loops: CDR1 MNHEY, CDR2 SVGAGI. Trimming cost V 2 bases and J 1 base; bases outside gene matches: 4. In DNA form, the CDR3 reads TGTGCCAGCAGTTACCGGTGGACAGGGGGGAACACTGAAGCTTTCTTT. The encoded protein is CASSYRWTGGNTEAFF.

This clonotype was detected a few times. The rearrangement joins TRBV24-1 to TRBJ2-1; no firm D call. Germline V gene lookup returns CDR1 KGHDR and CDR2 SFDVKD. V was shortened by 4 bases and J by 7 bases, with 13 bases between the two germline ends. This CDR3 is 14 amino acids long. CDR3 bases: TGTGCCACCAGTGACGCTCGAGGTGGTAATGAGCAGTTCTTC. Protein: CATSDARGGNEQFF.

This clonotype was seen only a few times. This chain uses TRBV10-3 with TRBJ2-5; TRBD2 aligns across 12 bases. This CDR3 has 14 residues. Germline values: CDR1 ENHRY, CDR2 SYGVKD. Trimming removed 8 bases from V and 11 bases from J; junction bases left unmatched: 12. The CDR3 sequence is CAIRTSGTTNEQYF. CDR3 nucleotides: TGTGCCATCCGGACTAGCGGGACCACCAATGAGCAGTACTTC.

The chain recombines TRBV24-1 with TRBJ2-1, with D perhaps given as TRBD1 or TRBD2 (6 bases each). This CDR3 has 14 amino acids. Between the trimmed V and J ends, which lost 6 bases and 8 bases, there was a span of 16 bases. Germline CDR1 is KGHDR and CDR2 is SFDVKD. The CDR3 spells CATSRGPSGYEQFF. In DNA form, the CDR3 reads TGTGCCACCAGTCGGGGGCCATCCGGATATGAGCAGTTCTTC.

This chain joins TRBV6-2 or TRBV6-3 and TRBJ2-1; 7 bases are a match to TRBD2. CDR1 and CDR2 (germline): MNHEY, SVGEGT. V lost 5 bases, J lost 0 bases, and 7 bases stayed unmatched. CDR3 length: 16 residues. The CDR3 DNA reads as TGTGCCAGCAGTCCGGGACTACGGAACTCCTACAATGAGCAGTTCTTC. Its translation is CASSPGLRNSYNEQFF.

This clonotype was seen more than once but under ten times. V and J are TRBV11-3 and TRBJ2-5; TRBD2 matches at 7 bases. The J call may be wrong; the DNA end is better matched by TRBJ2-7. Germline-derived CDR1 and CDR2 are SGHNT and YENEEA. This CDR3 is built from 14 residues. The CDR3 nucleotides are TGTGCCAGCAGCCCTCGAGGGAGGGCCAACGAGCAGTACTTC. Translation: CASSPRGRANEQYF.

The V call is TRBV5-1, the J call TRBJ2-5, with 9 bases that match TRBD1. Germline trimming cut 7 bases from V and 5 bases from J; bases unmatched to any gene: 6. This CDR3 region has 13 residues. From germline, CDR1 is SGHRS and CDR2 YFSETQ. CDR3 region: CASGQGPIETQYF. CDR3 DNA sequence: TGCGCCAGCGGACAGGGGCCGATCGAGACCCAGTACTTC.

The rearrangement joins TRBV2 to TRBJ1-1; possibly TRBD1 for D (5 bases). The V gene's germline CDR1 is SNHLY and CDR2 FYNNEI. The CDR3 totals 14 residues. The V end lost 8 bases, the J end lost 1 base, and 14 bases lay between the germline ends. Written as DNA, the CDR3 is TGTGCCAGCGTCCCAGGGAATACGAACACTGAAGCTTTCTTT. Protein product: CASVPGNTNTEAFF.

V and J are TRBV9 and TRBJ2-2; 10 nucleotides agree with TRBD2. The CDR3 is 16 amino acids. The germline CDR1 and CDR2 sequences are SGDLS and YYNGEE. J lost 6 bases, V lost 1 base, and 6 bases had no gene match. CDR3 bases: TGTGCCAGCAGCGTACGGGCTAGCGGGAGTTCCGGGGAGCTGTTTTTT. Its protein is CASSVRASGSSGELFF.

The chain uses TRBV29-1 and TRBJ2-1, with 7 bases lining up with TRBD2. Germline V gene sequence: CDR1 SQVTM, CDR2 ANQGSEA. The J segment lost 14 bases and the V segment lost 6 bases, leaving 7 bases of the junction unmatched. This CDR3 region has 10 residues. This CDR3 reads CSVADAGEFF. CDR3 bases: TGCAGCGTGGCTGACGCGGGGGAGTTCTTC.

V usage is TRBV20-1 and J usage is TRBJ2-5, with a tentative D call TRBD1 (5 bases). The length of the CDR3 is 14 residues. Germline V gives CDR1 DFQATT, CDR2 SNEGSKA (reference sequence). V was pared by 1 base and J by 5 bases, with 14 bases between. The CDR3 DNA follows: TGCAGTGCTAGAGCCCAAACGACAGCGGAGACCCAGTACTTC. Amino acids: CSARAQTTAETQYF.

This CDR3 reads CSAWTGTDTQYF. DNA for the CDR3: TGCAGCGCCTGGACAGGGACAGATACGCAGTATTTT. The chain carries TRBV29-1 and TRBJ2-3; 8 bases match TRBD1. J was trimmed by 3 bases and V by 7 bases; bases with no gene match: 3. This CDR3 region has 12 residues. Per germline, CDR1 SQVTM and CDR2 ANQGSEA.

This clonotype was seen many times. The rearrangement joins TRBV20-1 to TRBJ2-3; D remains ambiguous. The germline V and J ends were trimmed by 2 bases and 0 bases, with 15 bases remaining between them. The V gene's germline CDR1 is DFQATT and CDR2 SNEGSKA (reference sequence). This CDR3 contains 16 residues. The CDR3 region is CSARQPLETSTDTQYF. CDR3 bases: TGCAGTGCTAGACAACCCTTAGAGACTAGCACAGATACGCAGTATTTT.

CDR3 bases: TGCAGTGCTACTCCGGGAGGTGGCACAGATACGCAGTATTTT. This encodes CSATPGGGTDTQYF. The rearrangement links TRBV20-1 to TRBJ2-3; 7 bases line up with TRBD2. This CDR3 contains 14 residues. The V gene end was trimmed by 4 bases and the J gene end by 1 base; junction bases not matched to a gene: 5. Germline V gene sequence: CDR1 DFQATT, CDR2 SNEGSKA (reference sequence).

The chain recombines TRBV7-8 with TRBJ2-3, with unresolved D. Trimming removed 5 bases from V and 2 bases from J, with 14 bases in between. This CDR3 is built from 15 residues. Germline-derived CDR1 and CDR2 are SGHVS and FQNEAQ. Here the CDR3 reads CASSRVEFVTDTQYF. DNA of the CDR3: TGTGCCAGCAGCCGTGTGGAGTTCGTCACAGATACGCAGTATTTT.

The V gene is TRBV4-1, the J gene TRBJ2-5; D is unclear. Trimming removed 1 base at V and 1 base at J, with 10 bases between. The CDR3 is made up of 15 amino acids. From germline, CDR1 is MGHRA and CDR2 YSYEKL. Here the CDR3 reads CASSQVKGPQETQYF. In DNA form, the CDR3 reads TGCGCCAGCAGCCAAGTCAAGGGCCCCCAAGAGACCCAGTACTTC.

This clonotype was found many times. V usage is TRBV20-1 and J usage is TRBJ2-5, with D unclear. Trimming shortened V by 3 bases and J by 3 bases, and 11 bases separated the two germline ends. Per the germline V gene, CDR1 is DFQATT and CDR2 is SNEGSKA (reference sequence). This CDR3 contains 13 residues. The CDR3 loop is CSASLAWKETQYF. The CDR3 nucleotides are TGCAGTGCTAGTTTGGCCTGGAAAGAGACCCAGTACTTC.

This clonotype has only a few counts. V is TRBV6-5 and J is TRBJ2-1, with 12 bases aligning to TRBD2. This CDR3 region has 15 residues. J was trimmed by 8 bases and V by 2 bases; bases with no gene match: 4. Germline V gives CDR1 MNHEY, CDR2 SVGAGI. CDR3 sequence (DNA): TGTGCCAGCAGTTACAGGACTAGCGGGACCTATGAGCAGTTCTTC. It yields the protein CASSYRTSGTYEQFF.

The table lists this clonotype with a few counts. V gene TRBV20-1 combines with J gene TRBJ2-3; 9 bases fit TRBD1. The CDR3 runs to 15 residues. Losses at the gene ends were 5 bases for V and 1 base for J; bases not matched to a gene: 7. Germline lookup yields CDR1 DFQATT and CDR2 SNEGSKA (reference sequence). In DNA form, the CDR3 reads TGCAGTGCTTCCGACAGGGGGGAGGGCACAGATACGCAGTATTTT. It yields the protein CSASDRGEGTDTQYF.

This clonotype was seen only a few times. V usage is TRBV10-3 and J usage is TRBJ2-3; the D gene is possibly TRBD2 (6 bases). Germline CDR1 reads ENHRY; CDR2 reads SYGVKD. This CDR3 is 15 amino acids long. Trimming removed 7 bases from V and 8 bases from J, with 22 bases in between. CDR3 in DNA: TGTGCCATCAACCCGACAGCGGGTTCGACGGGTACGCAGTATTTT. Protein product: CAINPTAGSTGTQYF.

The CDR3 nucleotides read TGCAGCGTTCTTGGGGGCTCAGGGTCCGATGAGCAGTTCTTC. This translates into CSVLGGSGSDEQFF. This chain joins TRBV29-1 and TRBJ2-1; D possibly corresponds to TRBD1 (6 bases). V lost 5 bases and J 8 bases, leaving 19 bases between the germline ends. Germline CDR1 and CDR2: SQVTM and ANQGSEA. The CDR3 is 14 amino acids.

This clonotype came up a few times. CDR3 region: CASSWTGTDEQFF. The CDR3 DNA sequence: TGCGCCAGCAGCTGGACAGGGACTGATGAGCAGTTCTTC. The gene calls are TRBV5-1 and TRBJ2-1; 8 bases are shared with TRBD1. The J segment lost 8 bases and the V segment lost 3 bases, leaving 4 bases of the junction unmatched. Germline CDR1 SGHRS, CDR2 YFSETQ. CDR3 size: 13 residues.

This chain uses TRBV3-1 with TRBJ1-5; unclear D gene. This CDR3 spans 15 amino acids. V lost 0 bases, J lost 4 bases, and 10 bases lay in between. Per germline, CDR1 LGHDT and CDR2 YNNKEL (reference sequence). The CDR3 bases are TGTGCCAGCAGCCAAGATGGGAGTGGGAATCAGCCCCAGCATTTT. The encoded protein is CASSQDGSGNQPQHF.

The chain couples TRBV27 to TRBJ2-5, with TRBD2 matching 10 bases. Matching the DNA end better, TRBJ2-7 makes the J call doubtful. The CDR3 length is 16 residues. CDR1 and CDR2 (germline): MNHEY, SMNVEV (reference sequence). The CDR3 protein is CASSRLAGRGAYEQYF. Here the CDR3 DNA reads TGTGCCAGCAGTCGACTAGCGGGCAGAGGAGCCTACGAGCAGTACTTC.

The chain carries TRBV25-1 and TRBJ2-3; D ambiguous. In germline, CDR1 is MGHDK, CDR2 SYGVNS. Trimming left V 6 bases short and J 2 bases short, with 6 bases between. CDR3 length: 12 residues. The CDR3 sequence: CASRAVTDTQYF. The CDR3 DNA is TGTGCCAGCAGGGCTGTCACAGATACGCAGTATTTT.